This TCR beta chain is drawn from a study of read filtering for tumor transcriptome and immune sequencing. Study summary: Patients were 17 male and about 15 female, mean age 65.9 years, range about 47 to 85. Study-wide results and caveats: In IR-seq, single-read clonotypes were around 80% of clonotypes but roughly 3.5% of reads.

This clonotype was observed many times. Its antigen is not known. The CDR3 has 14 amino acids. The V end was cut by 3 bases, the J end by 6 bases, with 11 bases between. In germline, CDR1 is LNHDA, CDR2 SQIVND (reference sequence). Molecular barcoded adaptors covering alpha/delta and beta/gamma chains were used on around 400 ng RNA. Via MiXCR, TCRdb re-called the reads, giving one row per CDR3 protein. The sample consists of 57,000 or so distinct CDR3 sequences, around 21% of them appearing once. Every patient had bone marrow sampled while the disease was active. This TCR derives from a donor over 35 with multiple myeloma. The rearrangement links TRBV19 to TRBJ2-2; D unresolved. Specimen: a population of CD138-negative cells sorted from bone marrow. The CDR3 DNA reads as TGTGCCAGTAGTATCCCGTCCGGACCCGGGGAGCTGTTTTTT. Translating it yields CASSIPSGPGELFF.